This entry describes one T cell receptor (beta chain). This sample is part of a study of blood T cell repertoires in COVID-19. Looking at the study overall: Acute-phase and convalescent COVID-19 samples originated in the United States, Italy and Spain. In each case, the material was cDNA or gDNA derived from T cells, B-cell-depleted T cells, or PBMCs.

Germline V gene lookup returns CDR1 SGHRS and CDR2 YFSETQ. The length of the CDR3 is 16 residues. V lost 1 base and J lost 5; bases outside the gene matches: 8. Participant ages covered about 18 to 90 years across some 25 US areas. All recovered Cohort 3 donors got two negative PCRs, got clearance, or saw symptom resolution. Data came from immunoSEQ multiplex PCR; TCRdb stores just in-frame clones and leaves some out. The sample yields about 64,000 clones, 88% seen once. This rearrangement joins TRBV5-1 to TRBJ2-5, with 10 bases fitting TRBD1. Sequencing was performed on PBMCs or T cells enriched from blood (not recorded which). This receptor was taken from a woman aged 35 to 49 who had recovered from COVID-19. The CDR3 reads CASSLYSRGQGETQYF. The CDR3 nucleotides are TGCGCCAGCAGCTTGTACTCTCGGGGACAGGGGGAGACCCAGTACTTC.